This T cell receptor (beta chain) is drawn from a study of cytomegalovirus exposure and HLA in healthy donors listed by TCRdb under 2017. Regarding the research as a whole: In an earlier analysis of 550 to 750 of the donors, under 300 Gb of sequence data and about 110 million unique TCR beta sequences from some 170 million T cells were reported. In the later analysis, no new phenotypic data were used to find candidate immune exposures; instead, reliance was placed on TCR beta sequences and their occurrence across donors. In a later analysis, previously published TCR beta repertoires from fewer than 750 donors were re-analyzed and high-resolution HLA genotyping was added so that TCR occurrence patterns could be studied. Class I and class II HLA loci were covered by the typing at four-digit resolution. To predict cytomegalovirus infection status, the study brought together high-throughput TCR immunosequencing, statistical association of individual TCRs with disease status, and machine learning. A later genetic analysis took genome-wide SNP genotypes for about three fifths of the roughly 700 donors and used that subset as a discovery cohort. Across some 400 genotyped donors of the cohort, an average of about 250,000 unique TCR beta nucleotide sequences per donor were sequenced, and 15% to 20% of those sequences were non-productive. Roughly five DR-DQ haplotypes were handled as single units for association and clustering, since linkage in the cohort was strong. Besides the first cohort of about 730 subjects, a separate validation cohort made up of 90 to 150 different subjects was used. Of the approximately 400 genotyped donors, around 81% fell in the genetic ancestry cluster associated with self-reported Caucasian donors. The number of typed donors differed by locus: 629-630 for A, B, C, DRB1 and DQB1; 522 for DQA1; over 600 for DPA1; and about 450 for DPB1. An earlier analysis of about 620 of the donors applied high-throughput TCR beta sequencing to assess whether each TCR beta V gene segment acted as functional or pseudogenic. Donor age, sex, ethnicity and CMV serostatus were compiled together with the repertoire data. The T cell repertoires of about 700 subjects were profiled by immunosequencing and related to cytomegalovirus serostatus. About 300 gigabases of sequencing data and 78 million or so unique TCR sequences were included in an early release covering several hundred HLA-typed donors. The study aimed to test whether signatures of past pathogen exposure could be identified by cataloging public T cell receptors. Every discovery cohort repertoire had been produced on one sequencing platform. The research as a whole found: A later genetic analysis reported fewer N-insertions in productive TCRs among donors in an Asian-associated ancestry cluster than the roughly 640-donor mean. A cluster of highly shared sequence variants was judged likely to be a technical artifact of the sequencing pipeline. Most CMV-associated TCR beta chains appeared to be HLA-restricted in a later analysis, and the HLA associations seemed to be driven largely by CMV exposure. Because counts were too low, seventeen rarely observed V segments, including chromosome 9 orphons, were left out of the earlier analysis of approximately 580 of the donors. According to a later analysis, TCR association rates differed among HLA loci, with DRB1 alleles showing the most associated TCRs and HLA-C alleles showing the fewest. A later genetic analysis associated a missense DCLRE1C variant with V-gene and J-gene trimming of TCR beta chains, and an independent cohort replicated the association. Several of the top co-occurrence clusters appeared to be linked to parvovirus B19, influenza, CMV and Epstein-Barr virus, according to a later analysis. In an earlier analysis of approximately 600 of the donors, most TCR beta V segments were observed in productive rearrangements about 90% or about 30% of the time, broadly matching IMGT annotations. Because HLA typing was unavailable for some donors at each locus, only the typed subset was used in association tests. The study listed approximately 150 TCR beta chains as associated with cytomegalovirus. The presence/absence analyses assumed that sequencing depth was roughly uniform across donors, and that assumption may not be true. Specific HLA alleles were associated with 15,000 to 20,000 TCR beta sequences at a false discovery rate of 0.05 in a later analysis. Only TCR beta chains were sequenced in this cohort, and the absence of alpha or paired-chain data limited detectable features. For the cohort, immune exposure information was limited to CMV serostatus. Compared with equally common non-associated chains, HLA-associated TCR beta chains in a later analysis were more clonally expanded and had lower generation probabilities. Most TCR sequences were seen in very few donors, while some public TCRs were found in many individuals. When HLA alleles, especially DR and DQ, strongly co-occurred, TCR associations were difficult to assign to individual alleles. Correlated functional status among segregating V segments might reflect linkage disequilibrium, but an unknown experimental factor could not be ruled out. Cytomegalovirus status was reported to be diagnosed by the classifier with high specificity and sensitivity in both the original and validation cohorts. Some IMGT-functional V segments, including TRBV6-2 and TRBV6-3, could not be told apart with the 87-base-pair reads, so those segments were excluded. In vitro tests confirmed that a few of the cytomegalovirus-associated TCR beta chains recognize cytomegalovirus antigens. A further reported finding was that TCR beta sequences accurately predicted the HLA-A and HLA-B alleles for most subjects in the first cohort. It was suggested by the authors that the approach could potentially be generalized to other disease states and immunological phenotypes.

Points on this clone: There is no known antigen for this receptor. Base-call qualities are not available, and no considerably larger clone is one nucleotide away.

The cohort consisted of some 730 healthy bone marrow donors. At the time of sampling, every cohort member was nominally healthy, though immune exposures that went unrecorded were likely present. The donor was CMV seropositive and belonged to the group of 250 to 300 seropositive cohort members. A peripheral blood sample was provided by each donor, and peripheral blood mononuclear cells were used for TCR beta sequencing. The Qiagen DNeasy Blood Extraction Kit was used to extract genomic DNA from the blood cell samples. Library preparation employed the immunoSEQ multiplex PCR assay. A mixture of 60 forward primers for TCR Vbeta segments and 13 reverse primers for TCR Jbeta segments was used in the multiplex PCR. The CDR3 region of rearranged TCR beta genes was amplified from genomic DNA with a multiplex PCR assay. Amplified TCR beta libraries were sequenced as 87-base-pair reads on the Illumina HiSeq System. In the source study's methods: A later analysis tallied tens of millions of unique TCR beta chains across the 610 or so repertoires, and approximately 12 million of those chains were shared by two or more donors. Raw reads were error-corrected and collapsed into unique sequences by a nearest-neighbor algorithm in which closely related sequences were merged to remove PCR and sequencing errors. To assign V, D and J gene segments, CDR3 sequences were aligned to IMGT reference sequences. For a sequence to be retained, a match of at least six nucleotides was required to both a V gene segment and a J gene segment. Rearrangements were called productive when the CDR3 lacked stop codons and stayed in frame with V and J; all others were non-productive. Following IMGT convention, CDR3 was defined as the stretch from the second conserved V-encoded cysteine up to the conserved J-encoded phenylalanine. In an earlier analysis of approximately 590 of the donors, sequences lacking an unambiguous match to a single V gene segment were excluded. In an earlier analysis of 587 of the donors, V segments were called functional above 56.7% productive rearrangements and were called segregating when the between-donor standard deviation exceeded 5%. A statistical classification framework was built to diagnose cytomegalovirus status from the catalog of TCR beta chain sequences. V and J gene assignment, in a later analysis, came from comparing TCR nucleotide sequences with IMGT/GENE-DB human TR gene sequences. In a later analysis, CDR3 sequences and most-parsimonious VDJ recombination scenarios were assigned using the TCRdist pipeline. In a later analysis, every TCR beta chain was defined by the combination of its CDR3 amino acid sequence and its V-gene family, and reads without a unique V-gene family were dropped. As a way to deal with suspected cross-contamination and a sequencing artifact, a later analysis dropped 500 to 700 nucleotide sequences that were highly shared and had low generation probability. For each public chain, a later analysis derived a clonal expansion index from normalized ranks of inferred template counts within each repertoire. In a later analysis, generation probabilities were computed with a VDJ recombination model fitted to out-of-frame rearrangements, and the resulting probabilities were checked against IGoR. In a later analysis, hypergeometric tests were used to score TCR-TCR, TCR-HLA and TCR-CMV co-occurrence, with a repertoire-size bias correction applied to TCR pairs. A later analysis estimated false discovery rates by permuting HLA or CMV assignments 20 times. A later analysis grouped co-occurring TCRs with DBSCAN, adding TCRdist sequence similarity when clustering within HLA-allele-positive subsets. Repertoires with fewer than 30,000 or more than 120,000 public chains, plus five repertoires with anomalous nucleotide sharing, were excluded from co-occurrence clustering. What TCRdb holds here is the immuneACCESS table cut down to in-frame rearrangements. Part of the clones is not present; checked against another copy, under half of the missing clones reflect an unresolved V gene, and the others are unexplained. From that table come the V and J calls and clone size; the DNA was used to work out D and trimming. The sample yields some 150,000 clones; around 80% were counted once. The ten top clones hold 4.5% of the sample.

The germline V and J ends show losses of 6 bases and 7 bases respectively, and no gene match explains 4 bases of the junction. For CDR1 and CDR2, the germline V gene (reference sequence) lists LNHDA and SQIVND. The CDR3 starts with the cysteine, ends with the phenylalanine, and has 13 residues. Only the CDR3 DNA is retained, 39 bases long and in frame from the first base. The chain is made from TRBV19 and TRBJ1-4; 8 bases in the junction line up with TRBD1. The origin of this receptor is a woman between 50 and 59 years old in good health and CMV-seropositive. The sample comprised PBMCs. The DNA sequence is as follows: TGTGCCAGTAGCCAGGGGGCTCGTGAAAAACTGTTTTTT. This sequence encodes CASSQGAREKLFF.